The source of this T cell receptor (beta chain) is a study of cytomegalovirus exposure and HLA in healthy donors (dated by TCRdb to the late 2010s). For the study in its entirety: An earlier analysis of several hundred of the donors reported over 250 Gb of sequence data and roughly 120 million unique TCR beta sequences obtained from approximately 180 million T cells. An early release covering roughly 600 HLA-typed donors comprised roughly 300 gigabases of sequencing data and 85 million or so unique TCR sequences. Of the approximately 400 genotyped donors, about 84% fell in the genetic ancestry cluster associated with self-reported Caucasian donors. The aim of the study was to test whether cataloging public T cell receptors could identify signatures of past pathogen exposure. The study profiled the T cell repertoires of under 700 subjects by immunosequencing and related them to cytomegalovirus serostatus. Along with the approximately 700-subject first cohort, a separate validation cohort of around 110 different subjects was used. High-throughput TCR immunosequencing, statistical association of individual TCRs with disease status, and machine learning were combined to predict cytomegalovirus infection status. To study patterns of TCR occurrence, a later analysis re-analyzed previously published TCR beta repertoires from hundreds of donors and added high-resolution HLA genotyping. Rather than using new phenotypic data, the later analysis identified candidate immune exposures from TCR beta sequences and from how often those sequences occurred across donors. In an earlier analysis of around 540 of the donors, high-throughput TCR beta sequencing was used to judge whether each TCR beta V gene segment behaved as functional or pseudogenic. Alongside the repertoire data, information on donor age, sex, ethnicity and CMV serostatus was compiled. A later genetic analysis took genome-wide SNP genotypes for about three fifths of the 666 donors and used that subset as a discovery cohort. All discovery cohort repertoires had been generated on a single sequencing platform. Both class I and class II loci were covered by HLA typing, at four-digit resolution. Typing coverage differed by locus: A, B, C, DRB1 and DQB1 were typed in roughly 620-630 donors, DQA1 in 522, DPA1 in 600 to 610, and DPB1 in 450 to 480. Roughly 5 DR-DQ haplotypes were handled as single units for association and clustering, since linkage in the cohort was strong. Across 398 genotyped donors of the cohort, an average of about 240,000 unique TCR beta nucleotide sequences per donor were sequenced, and 15% to 20% of those sequences were non-productive. The study at large found these results: The 87-base-pair reads could not distinguish some IMGT-functional V segments, including TRBV6-2 and TRBV6-3, so those segments were excluded. In both the original and validation cohorts, the classifier was reported to diagnose cytomegalovirus status with high specificity and sensitivity. In vitro tests confirmed that a few of the cytomegalovirus-associated TCR beta chains recognize cytomegalovirus antigens. Most TCR sequences were seen in very few donors, while some public TCRs were found in many individuals. The earlier analysis of some 560 of the donors excluded some 15 rarely observed V segments, including chromosome 9 orphons, because counts were too low. The study listed 150 to 200 TCR beta chains as associated with cytomegalovirus. For the cohort, immune exposure information was limited to CMV serostatus. The sequencing pipeline was judged likely to have produced a cluster of highly shared sequence variants as a technical artifact. In a later analysis, TCR association rates were found to vary across HLA loci, with the most associated TCRs seen for DRB1 alleles and the fewest for HLA-C alleles. Only TCR beta chains were sequenced in this cohort, and the absence of alpha or paired-chain data limited detectable features. Several of the top co-occurrence clusters appeared to be linked to parvovirus B19, influenza, CMV and Epstein-Barr virus, according to a later analysis. Specific HLA alleles were associated with around 18,000 TCR beta sequences at a false discovery rate of 0.05 in a later analysis. Because HLA typing was unavailable for some donors at each locus, only the typed subset was used in association tests. Broadly in line with IMGT annotations, most TCR beta V segments showed up in productive rearrangements about 90% or about 30% of the time in an earlier analysis of several hundred of the donors. A further reported finding was that TCR beta sequences accurately predicted the HLA-A and HLA-B alleles for most subjects in the first cohort. In a later genetic analysis, a missense DCLRE1C variant was associated with V-gene and J-gene trimming of TCR beta chains, and the association was replicated in an independent cohort. The presence/absence analyses assumed that sequencing depth was roughly uniform across donors, and that assumption may not be true. It was suggested by the authors that the approach could potentially be generalized to other disease states and immunological phenotypes. Linkage disequilibrium might explain the correlated functional status among segregating V segments, but an unknown experimental factor could not be ruled out. When HLA alleles, especially DR and DQ, strongly co-occurred, TCR associations were difficult to assign to individual alleles. A later genetic analysis reported fewer N-insertions in productive TCRs among donors in an Asian-associated ancestry cluster than the roughly 670-donor mean. According to a later analysis, most CMV-associated TCR beta chains appeared to be HLA-restricted, and the HLA associations seemed to be driven largely by CMV exposure. In a later analysis, HLA-associated TCR beta chains showed more clonal expansion and lower generation probabilities than non-associated chains that were equally common.

This clone was observed once. The clone's antigen remains unknown. No much larger clone is present one base from it, and per-base qualities are unavailable. Library creation used the immunoSEQ multiplex PCR assay. For the multiplex PCR, a mixture combining 60 forward primers for TCR Vbeta segments and 13 reverse primers for TCR Jbeta segments was used. The CDR3 region of rearranged TCR beta genes was amplified from genomic DNA by a multiplex PCR assay. The amplified TCR beta libraries were sequenced on the Illumina HiSeq System as 87-base-pair reads. The study's processing was this. In a later analysis, tens of millions of unique TCR beta chains were counted across the roughly 610 repertoires, and around 10 million of these chains were shared by at least two donors. To remove PCR and sequencing errors, raw reads were error-corrected and collapsed into unique sequences using a nearest-neighbor algorithm that merged closely related sequences. CDR3 sequences were aligned to IMGT reference sequences to assign V, D and J gene segments. For a sequence to be retained, a match of at least six nucleotides to both a V gene segment and a J gene segment was required. Rearrangements were called productive when the CDR3 lacked stop codons and stayed in frame with V and J; all others were non-productive. CDR3 was defined according to IMGT convention as the region running from the second conserved V-encoded cysteine to the conserved J-encoded phenylalanine. Sequences without an unambiguous match to a single V gene segment were excluded from the earlier analysis of about 630 of the donors. In an earlier analysis of approximately 500 of the donors, a V segment was called functional when productive rearrangements were above 56.7%, and segregating when the standard deviation between donors exceeded 5%. A statistical classification framework was developed to diagnose cytomegalovirus status using the catalog of TCR beta chain sequences. V and J gene assignment, in a later analysis, came from comparing TCR nucleotide sequences with IMGT/GENE-DB human TR gene sequences. A later analysis assigned CDR3 sequences and most-parsimonious VDJ recombination scenarios with the TCRdist pipeline. In a later analysis, each TCR beta chain was defined by its CDR3 amino acid sequence together with its V-gene family, and reads without a unique V-gene family were excluded. A later analysis removed several hundred highly shared, low-generation-probability nucleotide sequences to deal with suspected cross-contamination and a sequencing artifact. For each public chain, a later analysis derived a clonal expansion index from normalized ranks of inferred template counts within each repertoire. In a later analysis, generation probabilities were computed with a VDJ recombination model fitted to out-of-frame rearrangements, and the resulting probabilities were checked against IGoR. A later analysis scored TCR-TCR, TCR-HLA and TCR-CMV co-occurrence with hypergeometric tests, applying a repertoire-size bias correction to TCR pairs. False discovery rates were estimated in a later analysis by permuting HLA or CMV assignments 20 times. A later analysis grouped co-occurring TCRs with DBSCAN, adding TCRdist sequence similarity when clustering within HLA-allele-positive subsets. Repertoires with fewer than 30,000 or more than 120,000 public chains, plus five repertoires with anomalous nucleotide sharing, were excluded from co-occurrence clustering. Held by TCRdb, this immuneACCESS table contains in-frame sequences only and omits some clones. Under half of the omission traces to an unresolved V gene where checked; the cause of the rest is unknown. V and J calls and clone size follow that table, whereas D and trimming were derived from the DNA. Recorded for this sample are 110,000 or so clones; 74% of them occurred a single time. The leading ten clones occupy approximately 1.9% of the sample.

The cohort consisted of 600 to 750 healthy bone marrow donors. Cohort members were all nominally healthy when sampled, although unrecorded immune exposures were likely present. Of the 666 cohort members, about 290 had a positive CMV serostatus and just over 350 had a negative one, while no CMV serostatus was recorded for the donor. A peripheral blood sample was collected from each donor, and TCR beta sequencing was performed on peripheral blood mononuclear cells. Genomic DNA was extracted from the blood cell samples with the Qiagen DNeasy Blood Extraction Kit. V is cut by 5 bases and J by 3 bases, and the space between the germline ends is 10 bases. Spanning cysteine to phenylalanine, the CDR3 consists of 13 amino acids. The entry retains the CDR3 DNA only, 39 bases that are in frame from base 1. The germline V gene encodes CDR1 PRHDT and CDR2 FYEKMQ (reference sequence).

In this chain, TRBV13 is recombined with TRBJ1-1; the D gene is not confidently resolved. The TCR comes from a human donor in good health. Sequenced material: PBMCs. CDR3 reads: CASSPGSDTEAFF. The DNA is as follows: TGTGCCAGCAGCCCGGGGTCTGACACTGAAGCTTTCTTT.